This T cell receptor beta chain stems from a study of control samples from healthy donors and cancer patients. V shed 3 bases, J shed 0 bases, and the junction held 6 bases outside the gene matches. The germline gives CDR1 SGDLS, CDR2 YYNGEE. The CDR3 length is 16 residues. Produced via immunoSEQ multiplex PCR; TCRdb's table is partial and in-frame only. The sample has roughly 150,000 clones; 92% are singletons. The sequence derives from a woman in her twenties or thirties in good health. The chain couples TRBV9 to TRBJ2-3; 8 bases align to TRBD2. Sequenced sample: blood. CDR3 region: CASSDVSGVSTDTQYF. Here the CDR3 DNA reads TGTGCCAGCAGCGATGTTAGCGGGGTTAGCACAGATACGCAGTATTTT.